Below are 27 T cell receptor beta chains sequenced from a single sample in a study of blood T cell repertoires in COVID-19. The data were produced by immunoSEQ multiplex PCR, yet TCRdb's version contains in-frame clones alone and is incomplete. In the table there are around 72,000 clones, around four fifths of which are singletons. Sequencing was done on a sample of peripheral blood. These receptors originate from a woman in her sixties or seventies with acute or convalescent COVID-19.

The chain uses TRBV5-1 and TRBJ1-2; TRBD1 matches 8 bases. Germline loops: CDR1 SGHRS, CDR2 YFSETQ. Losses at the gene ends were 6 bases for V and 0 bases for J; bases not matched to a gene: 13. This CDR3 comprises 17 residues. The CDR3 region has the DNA TGCGCCAGCACAACCTCGGCAGGGGGCTCGGCTAACTATGGCTACACCTTC. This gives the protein CASTTSAGGSANYGYTF.

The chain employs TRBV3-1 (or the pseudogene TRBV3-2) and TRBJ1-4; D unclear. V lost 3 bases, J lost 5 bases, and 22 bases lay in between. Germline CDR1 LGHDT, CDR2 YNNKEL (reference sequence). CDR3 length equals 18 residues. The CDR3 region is CASSQYPGMAGRNEKLFF. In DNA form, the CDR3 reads TGTGCCAGCAGCCAGTACCCCGGAATGGCGGGGAGGAATGAAAAACTGTTTTTT.

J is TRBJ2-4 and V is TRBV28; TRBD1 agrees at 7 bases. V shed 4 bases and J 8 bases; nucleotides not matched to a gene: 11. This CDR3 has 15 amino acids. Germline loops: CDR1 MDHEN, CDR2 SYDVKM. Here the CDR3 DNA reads TGTGCCAGCAGTTCCCAGACAGGGCTTTGGTACATTCAGTACTTC. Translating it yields CASSSQTGLWYIQYF.

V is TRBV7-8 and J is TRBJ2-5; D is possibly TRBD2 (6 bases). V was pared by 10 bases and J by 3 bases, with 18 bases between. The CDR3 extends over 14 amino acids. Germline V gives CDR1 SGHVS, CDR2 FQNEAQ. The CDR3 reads CAITGASVEETQYF. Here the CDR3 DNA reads TGTGCCATCACTGGGGCTAGCGTCGAAGAGACCCAGTACTTC.

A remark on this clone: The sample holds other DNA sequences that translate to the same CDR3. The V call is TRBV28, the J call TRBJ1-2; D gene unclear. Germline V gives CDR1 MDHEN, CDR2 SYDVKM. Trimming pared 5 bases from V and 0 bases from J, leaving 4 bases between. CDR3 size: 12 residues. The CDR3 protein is CASSLTNYGYTF. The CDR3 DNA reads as TGTGCCAGCAGTCTAACTAACTATGGCTACACCTTC.

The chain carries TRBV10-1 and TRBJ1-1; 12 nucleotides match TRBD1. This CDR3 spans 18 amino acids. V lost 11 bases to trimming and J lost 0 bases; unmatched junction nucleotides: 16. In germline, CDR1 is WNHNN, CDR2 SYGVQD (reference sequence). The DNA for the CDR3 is TGCGCCCCAATCCGGGACAGGGGGCGAAAAGAGATGAACACTGAAGCTTTCTTT. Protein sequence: CAPIRDRGRKEMNTEAFF.

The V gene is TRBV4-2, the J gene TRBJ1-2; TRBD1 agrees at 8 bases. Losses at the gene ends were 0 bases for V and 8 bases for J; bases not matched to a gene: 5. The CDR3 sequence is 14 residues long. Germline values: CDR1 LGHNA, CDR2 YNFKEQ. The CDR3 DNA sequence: TGTGCCAGCAGCCAAGAGGACAGGGTCGGCGGCTACACCTTC. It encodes CASSQEDRVGGYTF.

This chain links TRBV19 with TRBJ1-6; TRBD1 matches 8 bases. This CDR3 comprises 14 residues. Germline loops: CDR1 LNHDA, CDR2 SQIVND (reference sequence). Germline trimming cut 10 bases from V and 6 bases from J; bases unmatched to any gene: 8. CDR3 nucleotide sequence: TGTGCCACCAAACTGACAGGGGTTAATTCACCCCTCCACTTT. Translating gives CATKLTGVNSPLHF.

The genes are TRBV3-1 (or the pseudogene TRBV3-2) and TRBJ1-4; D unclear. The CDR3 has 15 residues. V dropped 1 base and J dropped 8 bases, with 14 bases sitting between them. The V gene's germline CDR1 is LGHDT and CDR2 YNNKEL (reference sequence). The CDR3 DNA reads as TGTGCCAGCAGCCAAGCTGCTCTTAGAGGGGAAAAACTGTTTTTT. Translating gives CASSQAALRGEKLFF.

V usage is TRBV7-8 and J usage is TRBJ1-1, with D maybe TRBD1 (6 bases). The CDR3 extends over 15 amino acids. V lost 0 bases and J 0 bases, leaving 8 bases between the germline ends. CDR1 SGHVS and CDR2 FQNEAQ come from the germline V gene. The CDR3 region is CASSLATGMNTEAFF. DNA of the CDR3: TGTGCCAGCAGCTTAGCTACAGGGATGAACACTGAAGCTTTCTTT. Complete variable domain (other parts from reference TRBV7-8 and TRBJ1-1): GAGVSQSPRYKVAKRGQDVALRCDPISGHVSLFWYQQALGQGPEFLTYFQNEAQLDKSGLPSDRFFAERPEGSVSTLKIQRTQQEDSAVYLCASSLATGMNTEAFFGQGTRLTVV.

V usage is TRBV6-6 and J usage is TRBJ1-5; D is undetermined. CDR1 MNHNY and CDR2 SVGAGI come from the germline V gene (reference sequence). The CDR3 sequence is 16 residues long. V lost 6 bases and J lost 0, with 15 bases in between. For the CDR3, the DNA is TGTGCCAGCAGAAACGTTAATCAGGATAGCAATCAGCCCCAGCATTTT. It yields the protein CASRNVNQDSNQPQHF.

The CDR3 DNA is TGTGCCAGCAGTGAAGCCAGGGGTGCTCAGCCCCAGCATTTT. This sequence encodes CASSEARGAQPQHF. The chain has TRBV6-1 and TRBJ1-5, with D possibly being TRBD1 (6 bases). CDR1 and CDR2 (germline): MNHNS, SASEGT. The CDR3 runs 14 residues. Trimming took off 0 bases at V and 6 bases at J, with 9 bases between the two ends.

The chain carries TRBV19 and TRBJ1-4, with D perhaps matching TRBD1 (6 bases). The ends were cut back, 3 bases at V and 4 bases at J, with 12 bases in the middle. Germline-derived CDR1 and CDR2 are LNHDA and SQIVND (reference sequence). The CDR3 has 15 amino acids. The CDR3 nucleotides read TGTGCCAGTAGTATTGAGGTACAGGGTAATGAAAAACTGTTTTTT. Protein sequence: CASSIEVQGNEKLFF.

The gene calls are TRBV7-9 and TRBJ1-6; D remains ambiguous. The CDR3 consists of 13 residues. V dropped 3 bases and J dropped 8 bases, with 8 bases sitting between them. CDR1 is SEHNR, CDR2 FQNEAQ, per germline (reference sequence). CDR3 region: CASSLGRDSPLHF. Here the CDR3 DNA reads TGTGCCAGCAGCTTGGGGAGGGATTCACCCCTCCACTTT.

The CDR3 region has the DNA TGTGCCAGCGGCCGGACAGGGCATAGCAATCAGCCCCAGCATTTT. Translating gives CASGRTGHSNQPQHF. V gene TRBV6-5 combines with J gene TRBJ1-5, with TRBD1 identical over 8 bases. Trimming cost V 8 bases and J 0 bases; bases outside gene matches: 6. The germline V gene has CDR1 MNHEY and CDR2 SVGAGI. This CDR3 has 15 residues.

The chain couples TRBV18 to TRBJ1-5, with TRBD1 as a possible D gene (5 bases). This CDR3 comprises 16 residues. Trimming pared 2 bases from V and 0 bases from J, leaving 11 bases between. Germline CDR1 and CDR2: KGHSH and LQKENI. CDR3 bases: TGTGCCAGCTCACCATACGGCCAGGGTAGCAATCAGCCCCAGCATTTT. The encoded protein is CASSPYGQGSNQPQHF.

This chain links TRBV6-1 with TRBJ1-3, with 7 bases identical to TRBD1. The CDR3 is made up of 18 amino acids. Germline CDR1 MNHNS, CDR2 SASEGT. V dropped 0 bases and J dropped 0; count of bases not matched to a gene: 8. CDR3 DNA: TGTGCCAGCAGTGAAGCGCTCGGACAGGATTTCTCTGGAAACACCATATATTTT. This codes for CASSEALGQDFSGNTIYF.

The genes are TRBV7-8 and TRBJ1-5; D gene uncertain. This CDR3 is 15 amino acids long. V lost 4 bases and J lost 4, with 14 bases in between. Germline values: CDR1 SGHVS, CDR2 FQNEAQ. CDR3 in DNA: TGTGCCAGCAGCTCCGATGGGAGCCTGAATCAGCCCCAGCATTTT. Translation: CASSSDGSLNQPQHF.

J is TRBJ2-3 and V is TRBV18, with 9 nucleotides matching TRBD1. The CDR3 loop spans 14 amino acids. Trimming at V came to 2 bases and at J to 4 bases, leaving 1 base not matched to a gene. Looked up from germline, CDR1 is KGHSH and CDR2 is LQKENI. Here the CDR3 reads CASSPTGGSDTQYF. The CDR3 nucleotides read TGTGCCAGCTCACCAACAGGGGGCTCAGATACGCAGTATTTT.

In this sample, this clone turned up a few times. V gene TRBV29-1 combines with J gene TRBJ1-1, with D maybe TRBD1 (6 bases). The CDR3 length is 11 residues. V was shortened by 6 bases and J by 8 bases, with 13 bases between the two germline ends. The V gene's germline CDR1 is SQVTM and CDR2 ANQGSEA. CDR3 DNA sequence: TGCAGCGTCGCTACAGGGCAGGAAGCTTTCTTT. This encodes CSVATGQEAFF.

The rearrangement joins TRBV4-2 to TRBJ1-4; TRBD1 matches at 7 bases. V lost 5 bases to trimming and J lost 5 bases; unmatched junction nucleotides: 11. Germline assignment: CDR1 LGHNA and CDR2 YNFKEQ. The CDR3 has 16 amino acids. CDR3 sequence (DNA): TGTGCCAGCAGCGCCCGAGGGACAGTTAGAAATGAAAAACTGTTTTTT. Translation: CASSARGTVRNEKLFF.

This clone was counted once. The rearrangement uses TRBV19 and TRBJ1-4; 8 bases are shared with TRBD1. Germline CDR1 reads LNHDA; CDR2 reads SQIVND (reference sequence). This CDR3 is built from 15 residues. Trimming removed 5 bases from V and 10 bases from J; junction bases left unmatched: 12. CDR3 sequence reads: CASSSWVAGGLKLFF. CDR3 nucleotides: TGTGCCAGTAGTTCCTGGGTGGCAGGGGGCCTAAAACTGTTTTTT.

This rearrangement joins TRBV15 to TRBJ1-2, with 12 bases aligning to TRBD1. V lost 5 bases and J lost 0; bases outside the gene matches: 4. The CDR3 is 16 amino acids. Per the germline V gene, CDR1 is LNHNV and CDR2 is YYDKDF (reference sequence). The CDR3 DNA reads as TGTGCCACCAGCGCGGGACAGGGGGCAGCTAACTATGGCTACACCTTC. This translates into CATSAGQGAANYGYTF.

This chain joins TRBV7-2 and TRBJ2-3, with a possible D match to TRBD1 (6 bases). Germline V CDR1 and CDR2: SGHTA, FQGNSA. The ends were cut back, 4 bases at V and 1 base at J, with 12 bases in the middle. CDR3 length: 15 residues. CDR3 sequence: CASSSQGYGTDTQYF. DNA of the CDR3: TGTGCCAGCAGCTCACAGGGTTATGGCACAGATACGCAGTATTTT.

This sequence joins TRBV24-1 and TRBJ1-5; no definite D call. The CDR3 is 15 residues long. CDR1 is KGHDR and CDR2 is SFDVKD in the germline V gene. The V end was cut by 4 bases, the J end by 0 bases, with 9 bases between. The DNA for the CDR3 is TGTGCCACCAGTGAGGGCAGCCATAGCAATCAGCCCCAGCATTTT. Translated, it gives CATSEGSHSNQPQHF.

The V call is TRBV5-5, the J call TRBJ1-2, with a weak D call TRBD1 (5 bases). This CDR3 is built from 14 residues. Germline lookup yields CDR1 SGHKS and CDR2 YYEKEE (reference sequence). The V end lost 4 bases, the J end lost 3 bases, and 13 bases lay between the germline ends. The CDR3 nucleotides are TGTGCCAGCAGCCTGACAGACAGACACTATGGCTACACCTTC. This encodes CASSLTDRHYGYTF.

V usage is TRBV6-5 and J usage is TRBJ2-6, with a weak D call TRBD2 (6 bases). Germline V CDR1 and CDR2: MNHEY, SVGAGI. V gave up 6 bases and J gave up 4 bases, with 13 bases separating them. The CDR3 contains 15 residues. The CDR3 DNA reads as TGTGCCAGCAGCCCGGAGGGTACGGGGGCCAACGTCCTGACTTTC. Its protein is CASSPEGTGANVLTF.